The source of this T cell receptor (beta chain) is a study of response to subunit inactivated influenza vaccine. General study results and limits: Few new T cells, the authors suggested, are recruited by each seasonal influenza vaccination.

Each CDR3 protein gets one entry after TCRdb re-called the RT-PCR reads with MiXCR. The data show around 520,000 distinct CDR3 sequences, with roughly 25% seen just once and under 2.5% held by the top ten. Regarding this clonotype: The target antigen is unknown.

The V and J ends lost 5 bases and 12 bases, in that order; junction bases with no gene match: 3. The CDR3 runs to 12 residues. CDR1 is SGHTA, CDR2 FQGNSA, per germline. This material consisted of CD4+ T cells sorted from PBMCs, taken around 5 days after vaccination. The chain joins TRBV7-2 to TRBJ2-1; TRBD1 agrees at 11 bases. The TCR sequence derives from a man aged 50 to 59 who received an inactivated influenza vaccine. The CDR3 protein is CASSLDRGRQFF. Written as DNA, the CDR3 is TGTGCCAGCAGCCTGGACAGGGGGCGGCAGTTCTTC.